This T cell receptor (beta chain) comes out of a study of blood T cell repertoires in COVID-19. Study in general: There were acute and convalescent COVID-19 samples, and they came from the United States, Italy and Spain. Sources were T cells, B-cell-depleted T cells, or PBMCs; the material itself was cDNA or gDNA.

The CDR3 has 14 amino acids. Trimming left V 1 base short and J 5 bases short, with 8 bases between. The V gene's germline CDR1 is LNHNV and CDR2 YYDKDF (reference sequence). Source study methods: Estimation of nucleated cell counts relied on the amplification of reference gene primers. Clones were sequenced by immunoSEQ multiplex PCR, and TCRdb holds only the in-frame ones, with some missing. V, J and clone size were drawn from that table, and D and trimming were deduced from the DNA. Of 130,000 to 150,000 clones listed, around 80% are singletons. Sequenced material: peripheral blood. The clonotype was recovered from a human donor in a cohort sampled during active COVID-19. The chain uses TRBV15 and TRBJ2-2; D might be TRBD2 (6 bases). CDR3 residues: CATSRVGGTGELFF. The CDR3 DNA sequence: TGTGCCACCAGCAGAGTGGGGGGAACCGGGGAGCTGTTTTTT.